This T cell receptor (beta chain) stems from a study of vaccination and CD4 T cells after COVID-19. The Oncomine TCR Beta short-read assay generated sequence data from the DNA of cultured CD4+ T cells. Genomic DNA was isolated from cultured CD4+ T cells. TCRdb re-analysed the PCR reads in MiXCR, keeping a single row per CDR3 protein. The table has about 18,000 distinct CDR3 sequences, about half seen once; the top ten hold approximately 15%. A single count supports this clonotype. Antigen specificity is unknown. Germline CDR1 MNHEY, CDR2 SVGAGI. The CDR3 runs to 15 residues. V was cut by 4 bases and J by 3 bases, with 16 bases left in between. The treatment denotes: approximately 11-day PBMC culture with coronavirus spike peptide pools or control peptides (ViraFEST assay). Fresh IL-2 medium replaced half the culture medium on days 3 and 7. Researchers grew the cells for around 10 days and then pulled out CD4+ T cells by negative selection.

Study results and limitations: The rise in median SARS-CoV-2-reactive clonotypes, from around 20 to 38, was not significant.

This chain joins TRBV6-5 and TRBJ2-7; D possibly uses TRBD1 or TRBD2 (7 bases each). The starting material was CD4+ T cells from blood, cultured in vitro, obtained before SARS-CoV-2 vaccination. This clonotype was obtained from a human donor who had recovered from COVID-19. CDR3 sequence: CASSLVAGGDYEQYF. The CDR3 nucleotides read TGTGCCAGCAGTTTGGTGGCAGGGGGGGACTACGAGCAGTACTTC.